The rows below give T cell receptor beta chains drawn from one sample of a study of cytomegalovirus exposure and HLA in healthy donors. The data were produced by immunoSEQ multiplex PCR, yet TCRdb's version contains in-frame clones alone and is incomplete. The sample includes approximately 150,000 clones, around 73% seen only once; the top ten take 4.5% to 5.5%. Input material: PBMCs. Receptor source: a woman in her late teens or twenties in good health and CMV-seropositive. Each CDR3 is given with its conserved first and last residue. Fields, in order: D gene, V gene, J gene, clone size, CDR3 DNA, CDR3 protein. A D gene is named only where the DNA matches it firmly. Clone size is stated in some rows and not others, as once, few, many or a class when expanded.

D: TRBD2; V: TRBV19; J: TRBJ2-5; size: .; DNA: TGTGCCAGTAGGACTAGCGGGGGGGCTGAGGAGACCCAGTACTTC; CDR3: CASRTSGGAEETQYF
D: .; V: TRBV20-1; J: TRBJ2-1; size: .; DNA: TGCAGTGCTAGAAGAGTGAATGAGCAGTTCTTC; CDR3: CSARRVNEQFF
D: TRBD1; V: TRBV18; J: TRBJ2-7; size: .; DNA: TGTGCCAGCTCACCAGGACAGGGGCTTTCATCGCAGTACTTC; CDR3: CASSPGQGLSSQYF
D: .; V: TRBV5-4; J: TRBJ1-4; size: few; DNA: TGTGCCAGCAGCGGGAGGGGCGATTTGTATGAAAAACTGTTTTTT; CDR3: CASSGRGDLYEKLFF
D: .; V: TRBV21-1; J: TRBJ2-2; size: few; DNA: TGTGCCAGCAGCAAAAGCGCCAACAGGGGAGGTCGGGTCACCGGGGAGCTGTTTTTT; CDR3: CASSKSANRGGRVTGELFF
D: .; V: TRBV7-9; J: TRBJ2-1; size: .; DNA: TGTGCCAGCAGCCTACATCGGGGGACAGTGTACAATGAGCAGTTCTTC; CDR3: CASSLHRGTVYNEQFF
D: TRBD1; V: TRBV19; J: TRBJ1-4; size: few; DNA: TGTGCCAGTAGTTTGACAGGGGGCGATGAAAAACTGTTTTTT; CDR3: CASSLTGGDEKLFF
D: TRBD1; V: TRBV27; J: TRBJ2-7; size: .; DNA: TGTGCCAGCAGTTTCTCCGGGACAGGGGTGGTCGAGCAGTACTTC; CDR3: CASSFSGTGVVEQYF
D: .; V: TRBV4-3; J: TRBJ2-7; size: .; DNA: TGCGCCAGCAGCCAAGGTGTGTCTGGTCCAAACATAAAGTACTTC; CDR3: CASSQGVSGPNIKYF
D: .; V: TRBV2; J: TRBJ1-1; size: .; DNA: TGTGCCAGCAGTGAAGCTAGACAGATGAACACTGAAGCTTTCTTT; CDR3: CASSEARQMNTEAFF
D: TRBD2; V: TRBV11-2; J: TRBJ2-3; size: .; DNA: TGTGCCAGCAGCTCAGACAGCCGGGGGGTATCCACAGATACGCAGTATTTT; CDR3: CASSSDSRGVSTDTQYF
D: .; V: TRBV27; J: TRBJ2-1; size: once; DNA: TGTGCCAGCAGTTTAGTACTAGAGGGGGTGGATGAGCAGTTCTTC; CDR3: CASSLVLEGVDEQFF
D: .; V: TRBV5-5; J: TRBJ2-5; size: .; DNA: TGTGCCAGCAGCCCGGGATACAGGGAAGAGACCCAGTACTTC; CDR3: CASSPGYREETQYF
D: TRBD1; V: TRBV7-3; J: TRBJ1-1; size: once; DNA: TGTGCCAGCAGCCCGACAGGGCTCATGAACACTGAAGCTTTCTTT; CDR3: CASSPTGLMNTEAFF
D: .; V: TRBV9; J: TRBJ1-1; size: .; DNA: TGTGCCAGCAGCGTAGAGGGTGGGGGGGAAGCTTTCTTT; CDR3: CASSVEGGGEAFF
D: .; V: TRBV5-4; J: TRBJ2-1; size: .; DNA: TGTGCCAGCAGCTCCACAGGCCTTTACAATGAGCAGTTCTTC; CDR3: CASSSTGLYNEQFF
D: .; V: TRBV5-1; J: TRBJ2-7; size: .; DNA: TGCGCCAGCAGCTTGGGGCAGGACTCCTACGAGCAGTACTTC; CDR3: CASSLGQDSYEQYF
D: TRBD2; V: TRBV5-1; J: TRBJ2-3; size: .; DNA: TGCGCCAGCAGCTCACTAGCGGGGCGCACAGATACGCAGTATTTT; CDR3: CASSSLAGRTDTQYF
D: TRBD1; V: TRBV4-3; J: TRBJ2-7; size: .; DNA: TGCGCCAGCAGCCAGGGGACAGGGCCCTATAGCTACGAGCAGTACTTC; CDR3: CASSQGTGPYSYEQYF
D: TRBD1; V: TRBV23-1; J: TRBJ1-5; size: .; DNA: TGCGCCATAGGAGCCCCAAAACAGGGGAGCAATCAGCCCCAGCATTTT; CDR3: CAIGAPKQGSNQPQHF
D: .; V: TRBV11-2; J: TRBJ1-1; size: .; DNA: TGTGCCAGCAGCTTAGCGTCAGGTGAAGCTTTCTTT; CDR3: CASSLASGEAFF
D: TRBD1; V: TRBV5-6; J: TRBJ1-1; size: .; DNA: TGTGCCAGCAGCTTACAGGGGCCACTTATGAACACTGAAGCTTTCTTT; CDR3: CASSLQGPLMNTEAFF
D: .; V: TRBV2; J: TRBJ2-6; size: .; DNA: TGTGCCAGCAGTGAAGAGCCAGGAATCTCTGGGGCCAACGTCCTGACTTTC; CDR3: CASSEEPGISGANVLTF
D: .; V: TRBV19; J: TRBJ2-1; size: few; DNA: TGTGCCAGTAGTATAGTCGGCGGGGGCCCCTCCTACAATGAGCAGTTCTTC; CDR3: CASSIVGGGPSYNEQFF
D: .; V: TRBV6-5; J: TRBJ2-1; size: few; DNA: TGTGCCAGCAGTAAAGACGAGACGGGTGAGCAGTTCTTC; CDR3: CASSKDETGEQFF
D: TRBD1; V: TRBV2; J: TRBJ1-5; size: few; DNA: TGTGCCAGCAGGCGTGGGACAGGGGTCGCCGCTTATAGCAATCAGCCCCAGCATTTT; CDR3: CASRRGTGVAAYSNQPQHF
D: TRBD1; V: TRBV5-1; J: TRBJ2-5; size: .; DNA: TGCGCCAGCAGCGTGGGACAGGGGGTTCAAGAGACCCAGTACTTC; CDR3: CASSVGQGVQETQYF
D: TRBD2; V: TRBV7-2; J: TRBJ2-3; size: .; DNA: TGTGCCAGCAGCCTTGGCCTAGCGGGGGTAGTAGATACGCAGTATTTT; CDR3: CASSLGLAGVVDTQYF
D: .; V: TRBV19; J: TRBJ1-2; size: .; DNA: TGTGCCATCACGACAGTCTATGGCTACACCTTC; CDR3: CAITTVYGYTF
D: TRBD2; V: TRBV9; J: TRBJ2-1; size: few; DNA: TGTGCCAGCAGCGTAGACATCCGGACTAGCGGGGGTAATGAGCAGTTCTTC; CDR3: CASSVDIRTSGGNEQFF
D: TRBD2; V: TRBV7-2; J: TRBJ2-7; size: .; DNA: TGTGCCAGCAGCGCCGAAGCGGGGGGGGACGAGCAGTACTTC; CDR3: CASSAEAGGDEQYF
D: TRBD1; V: TRBV5-5; J: TRBJ1-5; size: .; DNA: TGTGCCAGCAGCCTCGGGACAGGTAATCAGCCCCAGCATTTT; CDR3: CASSLGTGNQPQHF
D: .; V: TRBV30; J: TRBJ2-1; size: .; DNA: TGTGCCTGGAGTGTACTCCGGTCCTACAATGAGCAGTTCTTC; CDR3: CAWSVLRSYNEQFF
D: .; V: TRBV4-1; J: TRBJ1-2; size: once; DNA: TGCGCCAGCAGCCAAGATGGTGGTGGGAGCTATGGCTACACCTTC; CDR3: CASSQDGGGSYGYTF
D: .; V: TRBV5-1; J: TRBJ2-5; size: .; DNA: TGCGCCAGCAGCTCCCATGAGATTCAAGAGACCCAGTACTTC; CDR3: CASSSHEIQETQYF
D: TRBD1; V: TRBV5-4; J: TRBJ2-2; size: .; DNA: TGTGCCAGCAGCAACAGGGGGAGTCAGGCCGGGGAGCTGTTTTTT; CDR3: CASSNRGSQAGELFF
D: .; V: TRBV6-1; J: TRBJ1-6; size: .; DNA: TGTGCCAGCGGACAGTATAATTCACCCCTCCACTTT; CDR3: CASGQYNSPLHF
D: TRBD1; V: TRBV7-2; J: TRBJ2-7; size: .; DNA: TGTGCCAGCGGTTCAGGGGGCAGGAACGAGCAGTACTTC; CDR3: CASGSGGRNEQYF
D: TRBD1; V: TRBV13; J: TRBJ2-7; size: .; DNA: TGTGCCCTCGAACCGGGACAGGGAATGCAGCGGTCGTACGAGCAGTACTTC; CDR3: CALEPGQGMQRSYEQYF
D: TRBD2; V: TRBV7-7; J: TRBJ2-5; size: .; DNA: TGTGCTAGCAGCTTCAAGGGCGGGGGGGCAGAGACCCAGTACTTC; CDR3: CASSFKGGGAETQYF
D: .; V: TRBV13; J: TRBJ1-4; size: .; DNA: TGTGCCAGCAGCTTGGGGGACACTGAAAAACTGTTTTTT; CDR3: CASSLGDTEKLFF
D: .; V: TRBV4-1; J: TRBJ2-5; size: .; DNA: TGCGCCAGCAGCCAACCCGGTCTAGAGACCCAGTACTTC; CDR3: CASSQPGLETQYF
D: TRBD1; V: TRBV9; J: TRBJ1-3; size: once; DNA: TGTGCCAGCAGCTACCGGACAGGGCCCGGAAACACCATATATTTT; CDR3: CASSYRTGPGNTIYF
D: TRBD1; V: TRBV2; J: TRBJ2-5; size: few; DNA: TGTGCCAGCAGTGATACAGGGGGCAAAGAGACCCAGTACTTC; CDR3: CASSDTGGKETQYF
D: .; V: TRBV11-3; J: TRBJ2-5; size: .; DNA: TGTGCCAGCAGCTTGAGGGTCCAAGAGACCCAGTACTTC; CDR3: CASSLRVQETQYF
D: TRBD1; V: TRBV6-6; J: TRBJ2-7; size: .; DNA: TGTGCCAGCAGTTACTCCGGGACAGGGAGCTCCTACGAGCAGTACTTC; CDR3: CASSYSGTGSSYEQYF
D: TRBD1; V: TRBV6-1; J: TRBJ2-5; size: .; DNA: TGTGCCAGCAGTGAAATTGGCAGGGGGTCCGAGACCCAGTACTTC; CDR3: CASSEIGRGSETQYF
D: TRBD2; V: TRBV11-3; J: TRBJ2-3; size: few; DNA: TGTGCCAGCAGCCCGATCGGGAGCGGGGTGCAGTATTTT; CDR3: CASSPIGSGVQYF
D: .; V: TRBV5-6; J: TRBJ1-2; size: .; DNA: TGTGCCAGCAGCTGGGGGACAAACAGGGTTTTCGGCTACACCTTC; CDR3: CASSWGTNRVFGYTF
D: TRBD2; V: TRBV19; J: TRBJ2-1; size: .; DNA: TGTGCCAGTAGTCGAACTAGCGGTCCCTACAATGAGCAGTTCTTC; CDR3: CASSRTSGPYNEQFF
D: .; V: TRBV15; J: TRBJ2-3; size: .; DNA: TGTGCCACCAGCAGAGATTCCCCACAGGGTCTCGGCACAGATACGCAGTATTTT; CDR3: CATSRDSPQGLGTDTQYF
D: .; V: TRBV4-3; J: TRBJ1-6; size: .; DNA: TGCGCCAGCAGCCGGGGGCAAGAAAGGAGTCCCCTCCACTTT; CDR3: CASSRGQERSPLHF
D: .; V: TRBV7-2; J: TRBJ2-7; size: .; DNA: TGCGCCAGCAGCTCACAGGGCTTGGAGCAGTACTTC; CDR3: CASSSQGLEQYF
D: TRBD2; V: TRBV7-6; J: TRBJ2-1; size: .; DNA: TGTGCCAGCAGCTTATATCGGGGGGGATGGAATGAGCAGTTCTTC; CDR3: CASSLYRGGWNEQFF
D: .; V: TRBV6-1; J: TRBJ2-5; size: few; DNA: TGTGCCAGCAGTGAAGGGACAGCAGAGACCCAGTACTTC; CDR3: CASSEGTAETQYF
D: .; V: TRBV6-5; J: TRBJ2-3; size: .; DNA: TGTGCCAGCAGCAAGCGGGACATCACAGATACGCAGTATTTT; CDR3: CASSKRDITDTQYF
D: TRBD1; V: TRBV4-3; J: TRBJ1-3; size: .; DNA: TGCGCCAGCAGCCAAGATCCAGGGGGAAGCACCATATATTTT; CDR3: CASSQDPGGSTIYF
D: .; V: TRBV9; J: TRBJ2-5; size: few; DNA: TGTGCCAGCAGCGTGGACGGGGGAGTCCAAGAGACCCAGTACTTC; CDR3: CASSVDGGVQETQYF
D: .; V: TRBV7-2; J: TRBJ1-5; size: .; DNA: TGTGCCAGCAGCTTAGAGTCGGCGGGACAGCCCCAGCATTTT; CDR3: CASSLESAGQPQHF